This T cell receptor (beta chain) was sequenced during a study of CD4+ T cells in melanoma. V lost 0 bases and J lost 0, with 9 bases in between. The CDR3 totals 15 residues. In germline, CDR1 is SGHVS, CDR2 FQNEAQ. TCRdb's copy holds only in-frame clones and misses some; the assay was immunoSEQ multiplex PCR. The data contain 20,000 to 25,000 clones, roughly 87% of them seen just once; the ten biggest clones take up 3.6%. V usage is TRBV7-8 and J usage is TRBJ2-7; D tentatively fits TRBD1 or TRBD2 (5 bases each). Sequencing was carried out using cells from a culture (not recorded whether cultured in vitro). The TCR was taken from a human donor with melanoma. The CDR3 DNA reads as TGTGCCAGCAGCTTAGCGGGGGTGTCCTCCTACGAGCAGTACTTC. This sequence encodes CASSLAGVSSYEQYF.